The source of this T cell receptor (beta chain) is a study of T cell responses to AZD1222 COVID-19 vaccine (dated by TCRdb to about 2021). Regarding the research as a whole: AZD1222 recipients with second doses at about 4 weeks or about 12 weeks were pooled, because spike-specific TCR depth and breadth did not differ between schedules. TCR sequencing covered 230 to 250 trial participants: about 210 given two doses of AZD1222 and around 26 given two doses of MenACWY control vaccine. Enrollment into the trials was organized by age into subgroups of 18-55, 56-69 and 70-plus years, and those subgroups contained roughly 150, 30 and 60 TCR-sequenced participants, respectively. Here is what the overall study found, with its caveats: Reportedly, close to half of the unique spike-specific TCRs recognized epitopes lying outside the regions that are mutated in the B.1.351 and B.1.1.7 variants. The 56-69-year group was small, and its depth increase did not reach significance, likely because of low power. Vaccine-associated CD4 TCRs spanned the whole spike protein, with dominant responses in regions 160-218 and 743-854. A significant rise in spike-specific TCR breadth and depth was observed after two AZD1222 doses relative to day 0 and relative to MenACWY recipients. Because no samples from the day 14 peak response were available, repertoires could be characterized only after the peak T cell response. Conclusions about previously exposed vaccinees are limited because only five or six AZD1222 recipients were SARS-CoV-2 seropositive at baseline. Participants were mostly white British, with more females than males. The authors suggested clonal diversity may have been underestimated.

Concerning this clone: The antigen it recognizes is unknown. Base qualities were left out, and no much larger clone turns up one base away.

The CDR3 regions of human TCRbeta chains were subjected to immunosequencing. Turning to the authors' computational methods: Repertoire TCRs were checked for matches against a reference library of SARS-CoV-2-specific TCRs that had been generated using the MIRA antigen-specificity platform. Breadth meant the fraction of unique TCRs that were SARS-CoV-2-associated, whereas depth meant the fraction of total T cells that were SARS-CoV-2-associated. Using the MIRA data, each spike-specific TCR was assigned both to the spike region to which the TCR was reactive and to a CD4 or CD8 class. Log10-transformed breadth and depth values were compared by one-way ANOVA with Sidak's multiple comparisons tests. TCRdb stores this immuneACCESS table with in-frame sequences only. Part of the clones is absent; in the studies checked, under half of the shortfall reflects unresolved V genes, and no reason is known for the rest. That table is the source of V, J and clone size, and D and trimming were worked out from the DNA. The sample table shows 75,000 to 100,000 clones, and about 88% are seen once. The leading ten clones occupy 2.5% to 3.5% of the sample.

The CDR3 measures 12 amino acids from cysteine to phenylalanine. Only the CDR3 part of the read is kept: 36 bases, read in frame from the first base. Per the germline V gene, KGHDR is the CDR1 and SFDVKD is the CDR2. The germline V and J ends show losses of 7 bases and 7 bases respectively, and no gene match explains 2 bases of the junction. The time point label here, explained by the study, means: baseline before first vaccination. The vaccinee samples were drawn from two UK trials, COV001 and COV002, one of which was a single-blind randomized controlled phase 2/3 trial testing AZD1222 (ChAdOx1 nCoV-19) in healthy adults. For TCRbeta chain sequencing, PBMC samples from trial participants were taken at day 0 and at day 28 after the second dose.

The sequence was obtained from an adult in good health. The chain is made from TRBV24-1 and TRBJ2-1, with 8 bases aligning to TRBD1. The sample here was peripheral blood, taken on day 0 of AZD1222 vaccination. In nucleotide form, the sequence is TGTGCCACCAGGGGACAGGTAAATGAGCAGTTCTTC. Its translation is CATRGQVNEQFF.